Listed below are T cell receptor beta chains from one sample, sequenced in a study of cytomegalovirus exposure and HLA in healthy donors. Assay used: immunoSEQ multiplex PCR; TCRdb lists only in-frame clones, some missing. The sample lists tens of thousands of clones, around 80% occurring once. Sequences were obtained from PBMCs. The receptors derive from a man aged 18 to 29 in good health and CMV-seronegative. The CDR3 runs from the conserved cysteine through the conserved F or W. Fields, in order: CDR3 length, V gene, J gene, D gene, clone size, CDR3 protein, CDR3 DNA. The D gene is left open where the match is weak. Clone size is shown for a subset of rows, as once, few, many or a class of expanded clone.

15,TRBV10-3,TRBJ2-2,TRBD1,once,CAIRKDRGSTGELFF,TGTGCCATCAGAAAAGACAGGGGGTCCACCGGGGAGCTGTTTTTT
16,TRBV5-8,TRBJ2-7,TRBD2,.,CASSLTSGRLSYEQYF,TGTGCCAGCAGCTTGACCAGCGGGAGGCTATCCTACGAGCAGTACTTC
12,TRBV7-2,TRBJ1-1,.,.,CASSLRRPEAFF,TGTGCCAGCAGCTTAAGGAGACCTGAAGCTTTCTTT
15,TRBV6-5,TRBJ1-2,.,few,CASSYSYRGNYGYTF,TGTGCCAGCAGTTACTCGTACAGAGGGAACTATGGCTACACCTTC
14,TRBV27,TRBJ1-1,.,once,CASSPNTGRTEAFF,TGTGCCAGCAGTCCCAATACAGGCAGGACTGAAGCTTTCTTT
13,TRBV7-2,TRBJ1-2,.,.,CASSLAQGSGFSF,TGTGCCAGCAGCTTAGCGCAGGGGTCAGGTTTCTCCTTC
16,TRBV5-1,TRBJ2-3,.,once,CASSWPAERSTDTQYF,TGCGCCAGCAGCTGGCCTGCGGAGCGGAGCACAGATACGCAGTATTTT
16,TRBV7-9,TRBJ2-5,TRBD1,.,CASSFSGTAQQETQYF,TGTGCCAGCAGCTTCTCCGGGACAGCGCAGCAAGAGACCCAGTACTTC
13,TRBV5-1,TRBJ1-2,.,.,CASSFTSVYGYTF,TGCGCCAGCAGCTTTACCTCGGTCTATGGCTACACCTTC
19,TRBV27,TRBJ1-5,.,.,CASSPRGHPFLTIRQPQHF,TGTGCCAGCAGTCCCCGGGGACACCCTTTCTTGACTATTCGTCAGCCCCAGCATTTT
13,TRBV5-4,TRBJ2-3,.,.,CASSSDRIGTQYF,TGTGCCAGCAGTTCTGACAGAATTGGTACGCAGTATTTT
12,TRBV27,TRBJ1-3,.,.,CATGDPGNTIYF,TGTGCCACAGGGGACCCCGGTAACACCATATATTTT
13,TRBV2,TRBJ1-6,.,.,CASSWGHNSPLHF,TGTGCCAGCAGTTGGGGACACAATTCACCCCTCCACTTT
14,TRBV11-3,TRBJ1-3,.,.,CASSSGVSGNTIYF,TGTGCCAGCAGCTCCGGGGTATCTGGAAACACCATATATTTT
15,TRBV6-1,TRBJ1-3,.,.,CASRTGWDSGNTIYF,TGTGCCAGCAGAACAGGGTGGGATTCTGGAAACACCATATATTTT
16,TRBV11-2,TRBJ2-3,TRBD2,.,CASSLTLAGEGDTQYF,TGTGCCAGCAGCTTAACCCTAGCGGGAGAAGGAGATACGCAGTATTTT
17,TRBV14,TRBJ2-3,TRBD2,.,CASSQPQLAGGPDTQYF,TGTGCCAGCAGCCAACCCCAACTAGCGGGGGGCCCGGATACGCAGTATTTT
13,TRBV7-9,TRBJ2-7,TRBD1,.,CASSARGQYEQYF,TGTGCCAGCAGCGCCAGGGGGCAGTACGAGCAGTACTTC
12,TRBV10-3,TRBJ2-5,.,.,CAISVGEETQYF,TGTGCCATCAGTGTAGGGGAAGAGACCCAGTACTTC
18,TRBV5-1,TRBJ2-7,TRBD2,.,CASSLRPSGGSPTYEQYF,TGCGCCAGCAGCTTAAGACCCTCTGGCGGGAGCCCCACCTACGAGCAGTACTTC
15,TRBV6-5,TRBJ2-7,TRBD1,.,CASRRQGAFPYEQYF,TGTGCCAGCAGGCGACAGGGGGCTTTCCCCTACGAGCAGTACTTC
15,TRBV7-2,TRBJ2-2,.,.,CASSLDARAGGELFF,TGTGCCAGCAGCTTAGATGCCAGGGCTGGCGGGGAGCTGTTTTTT
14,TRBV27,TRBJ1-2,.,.,CASSGRGGNYGYTF,TGTGCCAGCAGTGGTCGGGGTGGGAACTATGGCTACACCTTC
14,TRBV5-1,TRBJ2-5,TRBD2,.,CASSSTGTSGTQYF,TGCGCCAGCAGCAGCACCGGGACTAGCGGCACCCAGTACTTC
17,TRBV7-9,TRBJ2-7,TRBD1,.,CASSLPGQGDSSYEQYF,TGTGCCAGCAGCCTCCCGGGACAGGGGGATTCCTCCTACGAGCAGTACTTC
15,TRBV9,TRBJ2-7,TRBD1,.,CASSVGTGGSYEQYF,TGTGCCAGCAGCGTCGGGACAGGGGGTTCCTACGAGCAGTACTTC
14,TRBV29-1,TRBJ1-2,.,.,CSVEGTAANYGYTF,TGCAGCGTTGAAGGGACAGCCGCTAACTATGGCTACACCTTC
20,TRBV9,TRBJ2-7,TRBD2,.,CASSKVPGLAGGISSYEQYF,TGTGCCAGCAGCAAAGTCCCGGGACTAGCGGGAGGGATCAGCTCCTACGAGCAGTACTTC
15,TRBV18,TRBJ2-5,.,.,CASSPPRSGQETQYF,TGTGCCAGCTCACCACCGAGATCCGGACAGGAGACCCAGTACTTC
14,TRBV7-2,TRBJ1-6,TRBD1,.,CASSPDRVRSPLHF,TGTGCCAGCAGCCCTGACAGGGTTCGCTCACCCCTCCACTTT
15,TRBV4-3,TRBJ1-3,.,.,CASSQERGSGNTIYF,TGCGCCAGCAGCCAAGAGCGAGGCTCTGGAAACACCATATATTTT
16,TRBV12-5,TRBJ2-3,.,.,CASGLVIQGSTDTQYF,TGTGCTAGTGGTTTGGTAATTCAGGGAAGCACAGATACGCAGTATTTT
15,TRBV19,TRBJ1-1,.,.,CASTIDGQRFTEAFF,TGTGCCAGTACCATAGACGGACAGAGATTCACTGAAGCTTTCTTT
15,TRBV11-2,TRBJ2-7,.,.,CASSLDLTQYYEQYF,TGTGCCAGCAGCTTAGATCTTACACAGTACTACGAGCAGTACTTC